In this sample, the clone carrying this T cell receptor (beta chain) turned up a few times. The antigen is unknown. V shed 5 bases and J 8 bases; nucleotides not matched to a gene: 6. CDR1 is SGHVS, CDR2 FQNEAQ, per germline. This CDR3 spans 16 amino acids. Drawn from each donor were ten milliliters of peripheral blood. They isolated at least 6 million PBMCs from each sample. The data belong to a study of blood T cells in healthy people across ages. Study context: About one barcoded beta molecule was captured per two T cells (by template switching). Study observations and caveats: Roughly linear age-related decline in beta diversity appeared, significant by age 40.

A second PCR, run for roughly 7 to 12 cycles, used a sample-barcoded 5' primer plus a J-beta primer mix. TCRdb called the 5' RACE reads again in MiXCR, with one record for every CDR3 protein. The table lists more than 800,000 distinct CDR3 sequences, 40% to 45% of them singletons, with under 20% in the top ten. The sequence was obtained from a woman aged 55-75 years in good health. The sequenced sample was blood. The chain joins TRBV7-8 to TRBJ2-1; 16 bases are a match to TRBD2. The CDR3: CASSPGTSGRGDEQFF. The CDR3 nucleotides read TGTGCCAGCAGCCCCGGGACTAGCGGGAGGGGCGATGAGCAGTTCTTC.